This T cell receptor (beta chain) originates from a study of CD8 T cells in ankylosing spondylitis. This clonotype has more than one count but fewer than ten. Its antigen is unidentified. From the 5' RACE reads, TCRdb called clonotypes with MiXCR, one entry per CDR3 protein. The profile covers 300,000 to 350,000 distinct CDR3 sequences, with about a fifth appearing a single time and approximately 3.7% taken by the ten largest. Study-wide results and caveats: Eight highly homologous variants made up a TCR beta motif, and this motif appeared characteristic of ankylosing spondylitis blood.

CDR1 DFQATT and CDR2 SNEGSKA come from the germline V gene (reference sequence). V was shortened by 3 bases and J by 2 bases, with 11 bases between the two germline ends. CDR3 length equals 13 residues. The chain employs TRBV20-1 and TRBJ2-7; no definite D call. The sequence came from a female donor with ankylosing spondylitis or in good health (not recorded which). The source material was blood, either unsorted or a sorted T cell fraction (not recorded which). CDR3 region: CSARSQPTYEQYF. CDR3 DNA: TGCAGTGCTAGGTCCCAACCTACCTACGAGCAGTACTTC.